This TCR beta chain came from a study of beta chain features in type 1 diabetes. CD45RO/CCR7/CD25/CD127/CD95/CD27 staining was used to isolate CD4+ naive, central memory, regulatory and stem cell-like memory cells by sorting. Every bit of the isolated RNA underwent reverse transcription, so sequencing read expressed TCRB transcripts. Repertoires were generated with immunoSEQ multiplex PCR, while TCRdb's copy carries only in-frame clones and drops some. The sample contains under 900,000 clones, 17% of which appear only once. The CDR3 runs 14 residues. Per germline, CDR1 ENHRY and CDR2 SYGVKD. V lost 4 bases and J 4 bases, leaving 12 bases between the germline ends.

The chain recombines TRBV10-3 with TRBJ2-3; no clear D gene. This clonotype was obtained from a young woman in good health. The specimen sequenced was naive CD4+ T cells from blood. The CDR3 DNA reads TGTGCCATCAGTGGTCAGAATCTGCCAGATACGCAGTATTTT. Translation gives CAISGQNLPDTQYF.